These 22 T cell receptor beta chains share one sample of origin, sequenced in a study of blood T cell repertoires in COVID-19. Some clones are missing from TCRdb's copy, which holds only in-frame ones; the method was immunoSEQ multiplex PCR. The data hold around 200,000 clones, with 88% observed a single time. Sequencing used PBMCs or T cells enriched from blood (not recorded which). Source of these receptors: a woman aged 25 to 39 who had recovered from COVID-19.

V and J are TRBV27 and TRBJ1-3; maybe TRBD1 (5 bases). The CDR3 totals 14 residues. V lost 6 bases, J lost 4 bases, and 13 bases lay in between. The germline V gene has CDR1 MNHEY and CDR2 SMNVEV (reference sequence). CDR3 in amino acids: CASRQGPLGNTIYF. CDR3 sequence (DNA): TGTGCCAGCAGGCAGGGTCCACTGGGAAACACCATATATTTT.

This rearrangement joins TRBV6-5 to TRBJ1-1, with D hard to call. The CDR3 extends over 16 amino acids. Germline-derived CDR1 and CDR2 are MNHEY and SVGAGI. The V end was cut by 2 bases, the J end by 6 bases, with 19 bases between. The CDR3 DNA sequence: TGTGCCAGCAGTTACGACGGATTGAGGGCTGGGGCTGAAGCTTTCTTT. Protein product: CASSYDGLRAGAEAFF.

The chain couples TRBV9 to TRBJ2-3; the match to TRBD1 covers 7 bases. The CDR3 has 15 amino acids. Germline V CDR1 and CDR2: SGDLS, YYNGEE. V was pared by 7 bases and J by 2 bases, with 10 bases of the junction left unmatched. CDR3 coding DNA: TGTGCCAGCGTTCCCGGGACAGCCCTCACAGATACGCAGTATTTT. Translation: CASVPGTALTDTQYF.

The CDR3 is CASSDGQRNSPLHF. The CDR3 DNA follows: TGTGCCAGCAGCGACGGACAGAGAAATTCACCCCTCCACTTT. The chain combines TRBV7-9 with TRBJ1-6, with a possible D match to TRBD1 (6 bases). CDR3 size: 14 residues. The germline V gene has CDR1 SEHNR and CDR2 FQNEAQ (reference sequence). V shed 5 bases and J shed 7 bases, with 12 bases lying between them.

The table lists this clone with a few counts. V is TRBV14 and J is TRBJ2-3; D gene uncertain. This CDR3 region has 15 residues. Trimming removed 4 bases at V and 0 bases at J, with 11 bases between. Per the germline V gene, CDR1 is SGHDN and CDR2 is FVKESK. CDR3 sequence: CASSLFSVSTDTQYF. In DNA form, the CDR3 reads TGTGCCAGCAGCCTCTTTTCGGTGAGCACAGATACGCAGTATTTT.

This chain uses TRBV18 with TRBJ2-1; 8 nucleotides agree with TRBD2. This CDR3 contains 19 residues. Looked up from germline, CDR1 is KGHSH and CDR2 is LQKENI. With V trimmed by 6 bases and J by 5 bases, 21 bases remained unmatched. The CDR3 loop is CASSVSYGRAGPLDNEQFF. DNA for the CDR3: TGTGCCAGCTCCGTCTCTTACGGGAGGGCAGGCCCGCTAGACAATGAGCAGTTCTTC.

The chain employs TRBV7-9 and TRBJ1-2; D gene uncertain. CDR1 is SEHNR and CDR2 is FQNEAQ in the germline V gene (reference sequence). The CDR3 contains 12 residues. The V end lost 3 bases, the J end lost 8 bases, and 10 bases lay between the germline ends. In nucleotides, the CDR3 is TGTGCCAGCAGCTTGGAGCGGTCCGGCTACACCTTC. It specifies CASSLERSGYTF.

The sample holds one count of this clone. The chain is built from TRBV4-2 and TRBJ2-3, with a tentative D call TRBD2 (5 bases). Trimming cost V 5 bases and J 6 bases, with 9 bases left between them. CDR1 is LGHNA, CDR2 YNFKEQ, per germline. This CDR3 is built from 12 residues. CDR3 DNA sequence: TGTGCCAGCAGCGACTCGGGGGATACGCAGTATTTT. Its translation: CASSDSGDTQYF.

This chain uses TRBV10-3 with TRBJ1-3, with D possibly matching TRBD1 (5 bases). Germline V gives CDR1 ENHRY, CDR2 SYGVKD. V was pared by 4 bases and J by 7 bases, with 11 bases between. The CDR3 is 13 amino acids. CDR3 sequence: CAISGDSLNTIYF. The CDR3 nucleotides are TGTGCCATCAGTGGTGACAGCCTGAACACCATATATTTT.

In its sample, this clone was seen once. This chain joins TRBV6-6 and TRBJ2-7; D may be TRBD1 (6 bases). Trimming removed 2 bases at V and 2 bases at J, with 7 bases between. There are 13 residues in the CDR3. Germline lookup yields CDR1 MNHNY and CDR2 SVGAGI (reference sequence). DNA of the CDR3: TGTGCCAGCAGTTACGGGGACACCTACGAGCAGTACTTC. It codes for CASSYGDTYEQYF.

This chain uses TRBV4-1 with TRBJ1-1; TRBD1 might be the D (5 bases). From germline, CDR1 is MGHRA and CDR2 YSYEKL. The CDR3 totals 16 residues. The germline V and J ends were trimmed by 3 bases and 0 bases, with 14 bases remaining between them. Here the CDR3 DNA reads TGCGCCAGCAGCCAGCAGGGCTCTTCGGTGAACACTGAAGCTTTCTTT. This gives the protein CASSQQGSSVNTEAFF.

V usage is TRBV19 and J usage is TRBJ2-2; a weak D match, TRBD2 (5 bases). V was shortened by 3 bases and J by 7 bases, with 21 bases between the two germline ends. The CDR3 is made up of 17 amino acids. CDR1 and CDR2 (germline): LNHDA, SQIVND (reference sequence). The CDR3 protein is CASSILLASRNNGELFF. Here the CDR3 DNA reads TGTGCCAGTAGTATCCTTCTGGCTAGCAGGAATAACGGGGAGCTGTTTTTT.

This sequence joins TRBV11-3 and TRBJ2-2; D gene uncertain. V shed 2 bases and J shed 0 bases, with 4 bases lying between them. The CDR3 is made up of 14 amino acids. Germline V gene sequence: CDR1 SGHNT, CDR2 YENEEA. CDR3 residues: CASSLLANTGELFF. The CDR3, as DNA: TGTGCCAGCAGCTTACTCGCGAACACCGGGGAGCTGTTTTTT.

The rearrangement links TRBV15 to TRBJ1-2; perhaps TRBD1 as D (6 bases). Trimming cost V 3 bases and J 1 base, with 15 bases left between them. Germline CDR1 is LNHNV and CDR2 is YYDKDF (reference sequence). The CDR3 runs 16 residues. CDR3: CATSRDLGQFNYGYTF. The DNA for the CDR3 is TGTGCCACCAGCAGGGACCTCGGACAGTTTAACTATGGCTACACCTTC.

The J gene is TRBJ2-1, the V gene TRBV13; TRBD1 matches 9 bases. Germline CDR1 and CDR2: PRHDT and FYEKMQ (reference sequence). The V and J ends lost 4 bases and 4 bases, in that order; junction bases with no gene match: 20. CDR3 length: 20 amino acids. For the CDR3, the DNA is TGTGCCAGCAGCTCACCTACTCCGGGACAGGGATCGCCAATTTACAATGAGCAGTTCTTC. Its translation: CASSSPTPGQGSPIYNEQFF.

The CDR3 loop is CASSVYDRGDLQGDGYTF. In DNA, the CDR3 is TGTGCCAGCAGCGTATATGACAGGGGAGACCTTCAGGGCGATGGCTACACCTTC. V usage is TRBV9 and J usage is TRBJ1-2, with TRBD1 matching 8 bases. The germline V gene encodes CDR1 SGDLS and CDR2 YYNGEE. Losses at the gene ends were 1 base for V and 6 bases for J; bases not matched to a gene: 17. The CDR3 runs 18 residues.

CDR3 in amino acids: CASSYSGGQRSPLHF. As DNA, the CDR3 is TGTGCCAGCAGTTACTCGGGGGGGCAGCGGTCACCCCTCCACTTT. This chain links TRBV6-6 with TRBJ1-6; the D gene is possibly TRBD1 (6 bases). V was shortened by 0 bases and J by 10 bases, with 13 bases between the two germline ends. The length of the CDR3 is 15 residues. Germline V gene data show CDR1 as MNHNY and CDR2 as SVGAGI (reference sequence).

The V and J genes are TRBV4-1 and TRBJ2-3; possibly TRBD2 for D (5 bases). In germline, CDR1 is MGHRA, CDR2 YSYEKL. CDR3 length: 12 residues. Trimming cost V 3 bases and J 11 bases, with 12 bases left between them. The CDR3: CASSQVGLVQYF. Here the CDR3 DNA reads TGCGCCAGCAGCCAGGTCGGACTTGTGCAGTATTTT.

V is TRBV3-1 (or the pseudogene TRBV3-2) and J is TRBJ1-6, with 10 bases fitting TRBD1. CDR3 length: 20 amino acids. Germline V gene sequence: CDR1 LGHDT, CDR2 YNNKEL (reference sequence). The junction had 18 bases not matched to a gene; V was cut back by 4 bases and J by 6 bases. The CDR3 loop is CASSPTPGQGTNSANSPLHF. The DNA for the CDR3 is TGTGCCAGCAGCCCTACACCGGGACAGGGGACTAATTCAGCTAATTCACCCCTCCACTTT.

This sequence joins TRBV20-1 and TRBJ1-5; D is undetermined. The CDR3 is made up of 11 amino acids. V was shortened by 7 bases and J by 5 bases, with 9 bases between the two germline ends. The germline CDR1 and CDR2 sequences are DFQATT and SNEGSKA (reference sequence). The chain's CDR3 is CSVGGYQPQHF. CDR3 nucleotide sequence: TGCAGTGTAGGCGGATATCAGCCCCAGCATTTT.

In this sample, this clone turned up once. CDR3 sequence reads: CASSQDLFPGELFF. The CDR3 nucleotides are TGTGCCAGCAGCCAAGATTTATTTCCCGGGGAGCTGTTTTTT. The rearrangement links TRBV3-1 (or the pseudogene TRBV3-2) to TRBJ2-2; no clear D gene. This CDR3 is built from 14 residues. V was cut by 0 bases and J by 6 bases, with 8 bases left in between. Germline assignment: CDR1 LGHDT and CDR2 YNNKEL (reference sequence).

This sequence joins TRBV10-3 and TRBJ2-7, with D perhaps TRBD1 (5 bases). The CDR3 spans 14 residues. Trimming removed 4 bases at V and 4 bases at J, with 14 bases between. In germline, CDR1 is ENHRY, CDR2 SYGVKD. CDR3 residues: CAISGQSIKYEQYF. CDR3 sequence (DNA): TGTGCCATCAGTGGACAGAGTATTAAATACGAGCAGTACTTC.